This TCR beta chain was captured in a study of T cell repertoires in ileal Crohn's disease. Generated by immunoSEQ multiplex PCR, the TCRdb table keeps only in-frame clones and is missing some. The sample holds approximately 17,000 clones, approximately 87% seen once. J gave up 7 bases and V 5 bases, and 10 bases lay outside the gene matches. The germline V gene encodes CDR1 GTSNPN and CDR2 SVGIG (reference sequence). The CDR3 extends over 13 amino acids. The clonotype originates from an adult with Crohn's disease. The sequenced sample consisted of ileal tissue. The rearrangement uses TRBV30 and TRBJ1-2; TRBD1 matches at 7 bases. The CDR3: CAWVVKGAAGYTF. The CDR3 region has the DNA TGTGCCTGGGTCGTGAAGGGGGCTGCTGGCTACACCTTC.